This entry lists 24 T cell receptor beta chains sequenced from one sample in a study of shared clonotypes between healthy human individuals (TCRdb year 2020). CD8 naive samples were obtained by positive selection for CCR7 among CD45RO-negative cells, yielding a CD45RA+CCR7+ population from which TemRA cells were excluded. Libraries were made using the immunoSEQ multiplex PCR assay. This is the immuneACCESS table as TCRdb keeps it, with only in-frame sequences that have V and J called. A part of the clones is gone; compared with another copy, unresolved V genes explain less than half, and the rest is unexplained. Here the sample has about 2 million clones; around 96% occur a single time. The ten largest make up 1% to 1.5% of the sample. Sequenced sample: naive CD8+ T cells sorted from blood. The intended sense of this specimen's cell subset or site label: CD45RA+CCR7+. The receptors here all came from a man between 18 and 35 years old in good health.

V usage is TRBV2 and J usage is TRBJ1-2; a possible D gene is TRBD1 (6 bases). Trimming removed 6 bases at V and 2 bases at J, with 16 bases between. The CDR3 sequence is 15 residues long. CDR1 is SNHLY, CDR2 FYNNEI, per germline. The CDR3 bases are TGTGCCAGCAGGGGTGAAACCCAGGGGAACTATGGCTACACCTTC. Translated, it gives CASRGETQGNYGYTF.

This clone was recorded only once. The V gene is TRBV4-1, the J gene TRBJ2-7; unclear D gene. V lost 4 bases, J lost 5 bases, and 27 bases lay in between. The CDR3 totals 18 residues. The germline gives CDR1 MGHRA, CDR2 YSYEKL. CDR3 residues: CASSRTREPASDTNEQYF. Here the CDR3 DNA reads TGCGCCAGCAGCCGGACCCGAGAGCCCGCTTCGGATACGAACGAGCAGTACTTC.

The rearrangement joins TRBV9 to TRBJ2-7; 8 bases match TRBD1. CDR1 and CDR2 from the germline V gene are SGDLS and YYNGEE. V shed 3 bases, J shed 5 bases, and the junction held 7 bases outside the gene matches. The length of the CDR3 is 14 residues. CDR3 DNA: TGTGCCAGCAGCGCACAGGGGGAACCCAACGAGCAGTACTTC. This gives the protein CASSAQGEPNEQYF. The complete variable domain, with remaining parts taken from reference TRBV9 and TRBJ2-7, reads DSGVTQTPKHLITATGQRVTLRCSPRSGDLSVYWYQQSLDQGLQFLIQYYNGEERAKGNILERFSAQQFPDLHSELNLSSLELGDSALYFCASSAQGEPNEQYFGPGTRLTVT.

This clone was detected only a few times. The chain employs TRBV6-5 and TRBJ2-7, with 11 bases matching TRBD1. This CDR3 contains 13 residues. The trim removed 9 bases at V and 4 bases at J, leaving 5 bases unmatched. Germline V gene lookup returns CDR1 MNHEY and CDR2 SVGAGI. CDR3 in amino acids: CARGQGASYEQYF. In DNA, the CDR3 is TGTGCCAGAGGACAGGGGGCGTCGTACGAGCAGTACTTC.

As regards this clone: Other nucleotide sequences in the sample specify the same CDR3. V and J are TRBV30 and TRBJ1-2; D uncertain. Trimming shortened V by 1 base and J by 0 bases, and 18 bases separated the two germline ends. Germline V lookup: CDR1 GTSNPN, CDR2 SVGIG (reference sequence). CDR3 length equals 17 residues. CDR3 protein: CAWSDSLRRETNYGYTF. The CDR3 coding sequence is TGTGCCTGGAGTGACTCCCTACGTAGGGAAACTAACTATGGCTACACCTTC. The full variable domain, in which reference TRBV30 and TRBJ1-2 provide the parts outside the CDR3, is SQTIHQWPATLVQPVGSPLSLECTVEGTSNPNLYWYRQAAGRGLQLLFYSVGIGQISSEVPQNLSASRPQDRQFILSSKKLLLSDSGFYLCAWSDSLRRETNYGYTFGSGTRLTVV.

The chain couples TRBV21-1 to TRBJ2-7; the table's TRBD1 call for D was not verified on the DNA. TRBV21-1 is a pseudogene. The CDR3 is made up of 16 amino acids. The CDR3 loop is CASSKKGELSSYEQYF. DNA of the CDR3: TGTGCCAGCAGCAAAAAGGGGGAACTTAGCTCCTACGAGCAGTACTTC.

This clone was seen only once. This chain connects TRBV28 to TRBJ1-4, with D unresolved. The CDR3 is 14 amino acids. Deletions cut 3 bases from V and 5 bases from J, with 10 bases between. Germline V gene lookup returns CDR1 MDHEN and CDR2 SYDVKM. The DNA of the CDR3 is TGTGCCAGCAGTTTCTACGGATTGAATGAAAAACTGTTTTTT. It encodes CASSFYGLNEKLFF. Based on the CDR3 plus reference TRBV28 and TRBJ1-4, the full variable domain is DVKVTQSSRYLVKRTGEKVFLECVQDMDHENMFWYRQDPGLGLRLIYFSYDVKMKEKGDIPEGYSVSREKKERFSLILESASTNQTSMYLCASSFYGLNEKLFFGSGTQLSVL.

V is TRBV4-3 and J is TRBJ2-2; no clear D gene. Germline assignment: CDR1 LGHNA and CDR2 YSLEER. CDR3 size: 14 residues. V was cut by 0 bases and J by 0 bases, with 2 bases left in between. The CDR3 DNA reads as TGCGCCAGCAGCCAAGATCCGAACACCGGGGAGCTGTTTTTT. Protein product: CASSQDPNTGELFF.

The genes are TRBV27 and TRBJ2-7; 7 bases line up with TRBD2. Unmatched junction bases numbered 5, after V lost 3 bases and J lost 6 bases. Germline CDR1 is MNHEY and CDR2 is SMNVEV (reference sequence). The CDR3 loop spans 13 amino acids. CDR3 protein: CASSFWGGGEQYF. CDR3 nucleotide sequence: TGTGCCAGCAGTTTCTGGGGGGGTGGCGAGCAGTACTTC.

The chain uses TRBV4-1 and TRBJ2-1, with TRBD2 matching over 13 bases. The CDR3 length is 16 residues. The ends lost 6 bases at V and 8 bases at J; junction bases unmatched: 10. The germline V gene has CDR1 MGHRA and CDR2 YSYEKL. CDR3: CASSPSGTSGIYEQFF. CDR3 coding DNA: TGCGCCAGCAGTCCATCCGGGACTAGCGGGATCTATGAGCAGTTCTTC.

V is TRBV2 and J is TRBJ2-5; D unresolved. This CDR3 region has 12 residues. CDR1 is SNHLY, CDR2 FYNNEI, per germline. Trimming cost V 8 bases and J 5 bases, with 12 bases left between them. This CDR3 is CASQTRRETQYF. The CDR3 DNA follows: TGTGCCAGCCAGACTCGTCGTGAGACCCAGTACTTC.

V usage is TRBV7-6 and J usage is TRBJ2-7, with 7 positions matching TRBD2. Germline CDR1 reads SGHVS; CDR2 reads FNYEAQ. Trimming cost V 5 bases and J 4 bases; bases outside gene matches: 8. The CDR3 runs 14 residues. The CDR3 loop is CASSQRDSYYEQYF. DNA of the CDR3: TGTGCCAGCAGCCAGCGGGACTCATATTACGAGCAGTACTTC.

This chain uses TRBV2 with TRBJ1-4, with TRBD1 matching over 8 bases. The CDR3 loop spans 16 amino acids. Germline V gene sequence: CDR1 SNHLY, CDR2 FYNNEI. V gave up 4 bases and J gave up 7 bases; unmatched junction bases: 11. CDR3 loop: CASSVGQGLRGEKLFF. The CDR3 DNA reads as TGTGCCAGCAGTGTTGGACAGGGCCTGCGAGGTGAAAAACTGTTTTTT.

The V call is TRBV27, the J call TRBJ2-5; 7 bases line up with TRBD2. The CDR3 totals 14 residues. Germline trimming cut 3 bases from V and 0 bases from J; bases unmatched to any gene: 1. CDR1 and CDR2 (germline): MNHEY, SMNVEV (reference sequence). CDR3 sequence: CASSFRGDQETQYF. CDR3 coding DNA: TGTGCCAGCAGTTTCCGGGGGGACCAAGAGACCCAGTACTTC.

The chain carries TRBV6-5 and TRBJ1-4, with 7 bases matching TRBD1. CDR1 and CDR2 from the germline V gene are MNHEY and SVGAGI. This CDR3 region has 14 residues. V lost 5 bases, J lost 7 bases, and 7 bases stayed unmatched. The CDR3 loop is CASSGDSGVEKLFF. DNA for the CDR3: TGTGCCAGCAGTGGGGACAGCGGAGTTGAAAAACTGTTTTTT.

The chain recombines TRBV27 with TRBJ2-7; 8 bases agree with TRBD1. Per the germline V gene, CDR1 is MNHEY and CDR2 is SMNVEV (reference sequence). The CDR3 contains 14 residues. V gave up 5 bases and J gave up 5 bases; unmatched junction bases: 8. CDR3 sequence (DNA): TGTGCCAGCAGTCAAAAGACAGGGGCGGACGAGCAGTACTTC. The encoded protein is CASSQKTGADEQYF.

CDR3 bases: TGTGCCATCAGTGAGTACGAGGTACCAAGCTCTGGAAACACCATATATTTT. As protein: CAISEYEVPSSGNTIYF. The chain couples TRBV10-3 to TRBJ1-3; D is ambiguous. Germline lookup yields CDR1 ENHRY and CDR2 SYGVKD. V was shortened by 1 base and J by 0 bases, with 13 bases between the two germline ends. There are 17 residues in the CDR3.

V and J are TRBV15 and TRBJ2-1; TRBD1 agrees at 8 bases. CDR1 and CDR2 from the germline V gene are LNHNV and YYDKDF (reference sequence). V shed 0 bases and J 7 bases; nucleotides not matched to a gene: 8. The length of the CDR3 is 16 residues. CDR3 loop: CATSRESQGAWNEQFF. The CDR3 bases are TGTGCCACCAGCAGAGAGTCGCAGGGGGCATGGAATGAGCAGTTCTTC.

The rearrangement links TRBV4-3 to TRBJ1-1; 7 bases line up with TRBD1. V shed 2 bases, J shed 8 bases, and the junction held 2 bases outside the gene matches. The CDR3 covers 12 residues. Germline values: CDR1 LGHNA, CDR2 YSLEER. Written as DNA, the CDR3 is TGCGCCAGCAGCCAATCAGGGGGGGAAGCTTTCTTT. Translated: CASSQSGGEAFF.

This chain joins TRBV6-5 and TRBJ2-5; D is ambiguous. The J call may be in error: the DNA end matches TRBJ2-7 better. CDR1 and CDR2 (germline): MNHEY, SVGAGI. The CDR3 loop spans 14 amino acids. The CDR3 DNA is TGTGCCAGCAGTTACCTCGCAGACGGCGTCGAGCAGTACTTC. Encoded protein: CASSYLADGVEQYF.

This chain joins TRBV10-3 and TRBJ2-5, with 9 bases matching TRBD1. The V segment lost 3 bases and the J segment 5 bases; nucleotides outside the gene matches: 7. Germline-derived CDR1 and CDR2 are ENHRY and SYGVKD. CDR3 length equals 15 residues. CDR3 sequence reads: CAISDGTGIWETQYF. The DNA of the CDR3 is TGTGCCATCAGTGACGGGACAGGGATTTGGGAGACCCAGTACTTC.

The chain carries TRBV11-2 and TRBJ2-2; D unclear. The CDR3 consists of 14 residues. V shed 5 bases and J shed 5 bases, with 12 bases lying between them. Germline V gene sequence: CDR1 SGHAT, CDR2 FQNNGV. This CDR3 is CASSEWALTGELFF. The CDR3 DNA reads as TGTGCCAGCAGCGAATGGGCACTGACCGGGGAGCTGTTTTTT.

The chain is built from TRBV5-1 and TRBJ2-7, with 8 nucleotides matching TRBD1. Germline CDR1 is SGHRS and CDR2 is YFSETQ. This CDR3 spans 13 amino acids. Losses at the gene ends were 7 bases for V and 4 bases for J; bases not matched to a gene: 7. The CDR3 DNA reads TGCGCCAGCCAGGGACAGGTTAATTACGAGCAGTACTTC. As protein: CASQGQVNYEQYF.

This clone has only a few counts. Within the sample, other DNA sequences also encode this same CDR3. This rearrangement joins TRBV19 to TRBJ1-1; 9 nucleotides line up with TRBD1. Germline trimming cut 6 bases from V and 4 bases from J; bases unmatched to any gene: 0. The germline V gene has CDR1 LNHDA and CDR2 SQIVND (reference sequence). The CDR3 runs to 12 residues. The CDR3 nucleotides read TGTGCCAGTAGGACAGGGGGCACTGAAGCTTTCTTT. The encoded protein is CASRTGGTEAFF.